The entry below gives a single T cell receptor beta chain sequence along with its context. The antigen is unknown. This specimen comes from a study of T cell responses to AZD1222 COVID-19 vaccine. Study-wide results and limits: Spike-specific TCR depth and breadth grew after two AZD1222 doses. Possibly, clonal diversity was underestimated; donors were largely white British and included more females.

The germline V gene has CDR1 SEHNR and CDR2 FQNEAQ (reference sequence). The ends were cut back, 2 bases at V and 2 bases at J, with 10 bases in the middle. The CDR3 is 15 amino acids. Measured with immunoSEQ multiplex PCR; TCRdb has only the in-frame clones, and not every one. The sample has about 150,000 clones, about nine tenths seen once. The source material was peripheral blood, sampled on day 0 of AZD1222 vaccination. The chain has TRBV7-9 and TRBJ1-3, with no clear D. The sequence derives from an adult in good health. CDR3 amino acids: CASSLNPGPGNTIYF. The CDR3 nucleotides read TGTGCCAGCAGCTTAAATCCAGGACCTGGAAACACCATATATTTT.